This T cell receptor (beta chain) emerged from a study of T cell responses to AZD1222 COVID-19 vaccine. Points on this clone: Its antigen is not known.

Looked up from germline, CDR1 is GTSNPN and CDR2 is SVGIG (reference sequence). The length of the CDR3 is 19 residues. V gave up 0 bases and J gave up 1 base; unmatched junction bases: 14. Clones were read by immunoSEQ multiplex PCR, and TCRdb kept only the in-frame ones, dropping some. This table holds about 150,000 clones, just over 90% found once. Whole-study findings and limits: Spike-wide coverage was observed for vaccine-associated CD4 TCRs, with dominant responses at 160-218 and 743-854. Clonal diversity may have been underestimated, and the donors were mostly white British, with more females than males. Seropositive at baseline were only six AZD1222 recipients.

The study pooled second doses at about 4 or about 12 weeks. The chain joins TRBV30 to TRBJ1-5; 8 nucleotides line up with TRBD1. The input for sequencing was peripheral blood, taken 28 days after the second AZD1222 dose. This sequence was found in an adult who received the AZD1222 COVID-19 vaccine. As DNA, the CDR3 is TGTGCCTGGAGTGTAATTGTCAGGGGGCACGGTAGGAGCAATCAGCCCCAGCATTTT. It specifies CAWSVIVRGHGRSNQPQHF.